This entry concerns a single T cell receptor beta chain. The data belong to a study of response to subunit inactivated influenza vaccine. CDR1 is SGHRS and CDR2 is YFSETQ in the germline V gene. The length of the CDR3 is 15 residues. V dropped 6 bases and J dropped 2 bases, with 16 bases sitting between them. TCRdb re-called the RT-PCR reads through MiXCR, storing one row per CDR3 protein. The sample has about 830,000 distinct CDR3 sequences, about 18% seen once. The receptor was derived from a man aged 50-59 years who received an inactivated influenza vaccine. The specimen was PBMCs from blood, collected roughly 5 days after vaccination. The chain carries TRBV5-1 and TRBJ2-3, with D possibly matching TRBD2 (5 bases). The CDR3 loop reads CASTPRGSLTDTQYF. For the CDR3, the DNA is TGCGCCAGCACCCCGAGAGGGTCTCTCACAGATACGCAGTATTTT. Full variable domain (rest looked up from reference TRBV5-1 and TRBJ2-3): KAGVTQTPRYLIKTRGQQVTLSCSPISGHRSVSWYQQTPGQGLQFLFEYFSETQRNKGNFPGRFSGRQFSNSRSEMNVSTLELGDSALYLCASTPRGSLTDTQYFGPGTRLTVL.